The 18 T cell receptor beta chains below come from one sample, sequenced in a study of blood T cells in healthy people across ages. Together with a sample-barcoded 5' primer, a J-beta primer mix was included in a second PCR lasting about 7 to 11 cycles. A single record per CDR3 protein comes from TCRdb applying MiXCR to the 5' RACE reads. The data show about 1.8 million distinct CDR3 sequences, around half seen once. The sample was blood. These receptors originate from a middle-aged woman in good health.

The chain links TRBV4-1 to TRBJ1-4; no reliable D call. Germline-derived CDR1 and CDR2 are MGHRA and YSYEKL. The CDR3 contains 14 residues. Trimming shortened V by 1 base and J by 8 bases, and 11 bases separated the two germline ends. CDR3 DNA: TGCGCCAGCAGCCAAGTGGTGCTGAGGGAAAAACTGTTTTTT. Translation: CASSQVVLREKLFF.

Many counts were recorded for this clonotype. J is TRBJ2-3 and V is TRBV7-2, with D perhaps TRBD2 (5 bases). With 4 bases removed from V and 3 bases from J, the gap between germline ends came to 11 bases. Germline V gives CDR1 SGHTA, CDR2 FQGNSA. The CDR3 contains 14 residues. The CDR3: CASSSTRVTDTQYF. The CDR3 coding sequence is TGTGCCAGCAGCTCCACGCGGGTGACAGATACGCAGTATTTT.

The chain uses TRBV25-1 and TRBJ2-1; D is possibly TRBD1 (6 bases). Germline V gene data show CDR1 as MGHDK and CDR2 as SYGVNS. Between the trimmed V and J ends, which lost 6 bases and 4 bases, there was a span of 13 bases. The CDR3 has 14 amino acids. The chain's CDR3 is CASSRQEEYNEQFF. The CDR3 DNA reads TGTGCCAGCAGCCGACAGGAGGAATACAATGAGCAGTTCTTC.

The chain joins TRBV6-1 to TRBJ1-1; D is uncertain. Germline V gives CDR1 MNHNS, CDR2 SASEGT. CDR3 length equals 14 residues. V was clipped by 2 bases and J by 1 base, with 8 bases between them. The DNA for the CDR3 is TGTGCCAGCAGTGAATCGAGGCCGAACACTGAAGCTTTCTTT. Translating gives CASSESRPNTEAFF.

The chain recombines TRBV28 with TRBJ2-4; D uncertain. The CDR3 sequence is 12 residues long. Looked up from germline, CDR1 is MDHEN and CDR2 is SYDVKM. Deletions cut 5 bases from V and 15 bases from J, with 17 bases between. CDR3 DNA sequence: TGTGCCAGCAGTCGAGATCGGACGTCACGGTACTTC. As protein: CASSRDRTSRYF.

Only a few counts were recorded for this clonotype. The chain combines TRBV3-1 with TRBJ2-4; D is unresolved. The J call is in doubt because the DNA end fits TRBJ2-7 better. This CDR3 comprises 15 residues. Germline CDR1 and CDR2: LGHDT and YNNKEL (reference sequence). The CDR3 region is CASSQESGWNYEQYF. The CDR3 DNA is TGTGCCAGCAGCCAAGAGTCCGGGTGGAACTACGAGCAGTACTTC.

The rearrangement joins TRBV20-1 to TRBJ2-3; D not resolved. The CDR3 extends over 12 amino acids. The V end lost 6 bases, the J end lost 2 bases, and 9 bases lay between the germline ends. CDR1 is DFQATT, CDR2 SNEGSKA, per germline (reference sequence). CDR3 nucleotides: TGCAGTGCAAAGACACTCACAGATACGCAGTATTTT. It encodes CSAKTLTDTQYF.

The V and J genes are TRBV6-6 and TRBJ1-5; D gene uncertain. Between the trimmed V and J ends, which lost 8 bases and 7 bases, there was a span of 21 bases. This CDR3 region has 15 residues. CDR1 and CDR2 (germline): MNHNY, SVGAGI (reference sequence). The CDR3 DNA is TGTGCCAGCCTGTCCGGGGTGGTGGTGGGGCAGCCCCAGCATTTT. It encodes CASLSGVVVGQPQHF.

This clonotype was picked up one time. CDR3 DNA sequence: TGTGCCAGCACCTACAGCAATCAGCCCCAGCATTTT. Amino acid sequence: CASTYSNQPQHF. The chain recombines TRBV12-3 or TRBV12-4 with TRBJ1-5; unclear D gene. V was shortened by 7 bases and J by 1 base, with 5 bases between the two germline ends. The CDR3 totals 12 residues.

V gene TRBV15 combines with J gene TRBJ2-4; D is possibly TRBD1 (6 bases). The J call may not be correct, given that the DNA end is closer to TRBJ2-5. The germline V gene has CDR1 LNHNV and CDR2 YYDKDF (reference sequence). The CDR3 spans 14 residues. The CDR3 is CATSKDQGQETQYF. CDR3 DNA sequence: TGTGCCACCAGCAAGGATCAGGGGCAAGAGACCCAGTACTTC.

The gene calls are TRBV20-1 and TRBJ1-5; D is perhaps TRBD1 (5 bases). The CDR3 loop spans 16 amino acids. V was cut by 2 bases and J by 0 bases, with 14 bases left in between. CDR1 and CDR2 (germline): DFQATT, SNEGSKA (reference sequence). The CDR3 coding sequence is TGCAGTGCTAGATCTCCCAGCGGGGGTAGCAATCAGCCCCAGCATTTT. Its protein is CSARSPSGGSNQPQHF.

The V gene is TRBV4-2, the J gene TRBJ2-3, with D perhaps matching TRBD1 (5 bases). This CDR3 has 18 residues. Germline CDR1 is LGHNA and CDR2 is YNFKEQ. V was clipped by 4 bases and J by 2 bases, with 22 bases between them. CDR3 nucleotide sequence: TGTGCCAGCAGCCCCCCCCACAAAACAGGACCTTCCACAGATACGCAGTATTTT. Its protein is CASSPPHKTGPSTDTQYF.

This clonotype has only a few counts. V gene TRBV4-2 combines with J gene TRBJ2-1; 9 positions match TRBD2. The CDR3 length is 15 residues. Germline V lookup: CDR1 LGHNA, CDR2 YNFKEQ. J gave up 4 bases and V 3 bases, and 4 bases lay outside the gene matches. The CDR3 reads CASSHSGGLYNEQFF. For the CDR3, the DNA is TGTGCCAGCAGCCATAGCGGGGGCCTATACAATGAGCAGTTCTTC.

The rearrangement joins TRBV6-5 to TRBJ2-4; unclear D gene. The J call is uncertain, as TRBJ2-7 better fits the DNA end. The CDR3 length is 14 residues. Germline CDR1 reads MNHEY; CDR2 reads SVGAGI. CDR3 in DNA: TGTGCCAGCAGTTACTCGAGTATAGGTTACGAGCAGTACTTC. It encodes CASSYSSIGYEQYF.

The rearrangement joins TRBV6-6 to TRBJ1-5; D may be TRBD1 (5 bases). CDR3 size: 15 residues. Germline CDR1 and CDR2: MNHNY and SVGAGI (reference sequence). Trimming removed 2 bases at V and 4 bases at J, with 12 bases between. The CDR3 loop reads CASSYTGRENQPQHF. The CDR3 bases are TGTGCCAGCAGTTACACTGGCAGGGAGAATCAGCCCCAGCATTTT.

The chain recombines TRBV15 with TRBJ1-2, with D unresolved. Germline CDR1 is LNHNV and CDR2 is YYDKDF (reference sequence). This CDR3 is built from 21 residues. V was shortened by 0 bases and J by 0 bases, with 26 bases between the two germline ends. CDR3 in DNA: TGTGCCACCAGCAGAGATATTGTCTTTGGGCAGGAGCCGCAGTCTAACTATGGCTACACCTTC. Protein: CATSRDIVFGQEPQSNYGYTF.

The CDR3 DNA reads as TGTGCCAGCAGCTTAGGTCTTTGGGACTCCGAACCTAAGTACTCCTACGAGCAGTACTTC. It is translated as CASSLGLWDSEPKYSYEQYF. The V and J genes are TRBV7-6 and TRBJ2-7; a possible D gene is TRBD2 (6 bases). Germline-derived CDR1 and CDR2 are SGHVS and FNYEAQ. Trimming removed 1 base from V and 0 bases from J, with 25 bases in between. CDR3 length equals 20 residues.

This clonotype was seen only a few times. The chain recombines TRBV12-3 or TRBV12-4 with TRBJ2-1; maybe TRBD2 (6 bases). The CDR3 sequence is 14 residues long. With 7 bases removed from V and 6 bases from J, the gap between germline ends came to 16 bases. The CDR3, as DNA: TGTGCCAGCACTCCGGGACTCCACCCCAATGAGCAGTTCTTC. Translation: CASTPGLHPNEQFF.